The rows below give T cell receptor beta chains drawn from one sample of a study of CD8 T cells in ankylosing spondylitis. Each CDR3 protein gets one entry after TCRdb re-called the 5' RACE reads with MiXCR. In the table there are almost 400,000 distinct CDR3 sequences, around 20% of which are singletons. The sample comprised blood, either unsorted or a sorted T cell fraction (not recorded which). The receptors shown here come from a male donor with ankylosing spondylitis. CDR3s include the opening cysteine and the closing phenylalanine or tryptophan. A D gene is named only where the DNA matches it firmly. Not all rows give a size; the values are once, few, many and, for expanded clones, a class.

abundance,j_gene,v_gene,d_gene,len,CDR3nt,CDR3aa
.,TRBJ2-1,TRBV20-1,TRBD2,17,TGCAGTGCTAGAGGATGGAGGGGACTAGATGTTGACGGTGAGCAGTTCTTC,CSARGWRGLDVDGEQFF
once,TRBJ2-3,TRBV20-1,TRBD2,16,TGCAGTGCTATAAAGAGGACTAGCGGGAGCACAGATACGCAGTATTTT,CSAIKRTSGSTDTQYF
few,TRBJ2-1,TRBV3-1,.,14,TGTGCCAGCAGCCAAGCAAGGGCTTACAATGAGCAGTTCTTC,CASSQARAYNEQFF
few,TRBJ1-5,TRBV5-1,.,14,TGCGCCAGCAGCGTACAGGGTCCGGGGGAGCCCCAGCATTTT,CASSVQGPGEPQHF
.,TRBJ1-5,TRBV4-3,.,15,TGCGCCAGCCCGCGGAGGGCCAGGGTGGCTCAGCCCCAGCATTTT,CASPRRARVAQPQHF
few,TRBJ2-1,TRBV28,TRBD2,12,TGTGCCAGCAGCGCTACCGGGACTAGCCTGTTCTTC,CASSATGTSLFF
.,TRBJ2-1,TRBV29-1,.,16,TGCAGCGTCACGAAATATAGCGGAAGCTCCTACAATGAGCAGTTCTTC,CSVTKYSGSSYNEQFF
.,TRBJ2-1,TRBV12-3/TRBV12-4,TRBD2,15,TGTGCCAGCAGTTCTGGCGGGAGGGGTATCTATGAGCAGTTCTTC,CASSSGGRGIYEQFF
few,TRBJ1-5,TRBV29-1,.,13,TGCAGCGTTAGTCTGGGGGGGGATCAGCCCCAGCATTTT,CSVSLGGDQPQHF
.,TRBJ2-5,TRBV5-1,.,14,TGCGCCAGCAGTCGTAGCGGCTACCAAGAGACCCAGTACTTC,CASSRSGYQETQYF
few,TRBJ1-2,TRBV9,.,13,TGTGCCAGCAGCCCCGGCAGGGTCTATGGCTACACCTTC,CASSPGRVYGYTF
.,TRBJ2-3,TRBV20-1,TRBD2,15,TGCAGTGCCCCGGGACTAGCGGGAGTCGCGGATACGCAGTATTTT,CSAPGLAGVADTQYF
.,TRBJ2-5,TRBV2,TRBD2,17,TGTGCCAGCAGGATCTTCTCTCGCGGGAGTGTCCAAGAGACCCAGTACTTC,CASRIFSRGSVQETQYF
few,TRBJ1-4,TRBV4-1,.,15,TGCGCCAGCAGCCAAGATGGTGTTTACGATGAAAAACTGTTTTTT,CASSQDGVYDEKLFF
many,TRBJ2-5,TRBV5-1,TRBD1,15,TGCGCCAGCAGCGTTGGACAGGGAGTCGAAGAGACCCAGTACTTC,CASSVGQGVEETQYF
.,TRBJ2-3,TRBV20-1,TRBD2,14,TGCAGTGCTAGTTCCGGGACTAGGTCAGATACGCAGTATTTT,CSASSGTRSDTQYF
few,TRBJ2-1,TRBV6-1,.,15,TGTGCCAGCAGAGCGGCCTTCTCCTCCTACAATGAGCAGTTCTTC,CASRAAFSSYNEQFF
.,TRBJ2-3,TRBV6-2/TRBV6-3,TRBD1,16,TGTGCCAGCAGTTACTACCCACAGGGGAAGACAGATACGCAGTATTTT,CASSYYPQGKTDTQYF
few,TRBJ2-1,TRBV5-1,.,14,TGCGCCAGCAGCTTGGAATTTAAGCACAATGAGCAGTTCTTC,CASSLEFKHNEQFF
few,TRBJ2-7,TRBV5-1,.,13,TGCGCCAGCAGCTTGTTACCTAACTACGAGCAGTACTTC,CASSLLPNYEQYF
.,TRBJ2-5,TRBV20-1,.,14,TGCAGTGCTAGTTACTCTTGGGCCCAAGAGACCCAGTACTTC,CSASYSWAQETQYF
few,TRBJ1-4,TRBV25-1,.,11,TGTGCCAGCAAGGGTGGGGAAAAACTGTTTTTT,CASKGGEKLFF
.,TRBJ1-5,TRBV15,TRBD1,15,TGTGCCACCAGCAGATGGGACAGGGCGAATCAGCCCCAGCATTTT,CATSRWDRANQPQHF
.,TRBJ2-5,TRBV15,TRBD1,13,TGTGCCACCAGACAGGGGGAGTTGGAGACCCAGTACTTC,CATRQGELETQYF
few,TRBJ1-4,TRBV6-2/TRBV6-3,.,14,TGTGCCAGCAGGCAGTCGGGGCGCGATGAAAAACTGTTTTTT,CASRQSGRDEKLFF
.,TRBJ2-6,TRBV12-3/TRBV12-4,.,17,TGTGCCAGCAGTTTAGGGGGGTCGGGGCCTGGGGCCAACGTCCTGACTTTC,CASSLGGSGPGANVLTF
.,TRBJ2-1,TRBV27,TRBD2,17,TGTGCCAGCAGTTTCTTCAAGACTAGCGGGATAAACAATGAGCAGTTCTTC,CASSFFKTSGINNEQFF
few,TRBJ2-1,TRBV27,TRBD2,19,TGTGCCACCCTCAGTTACGGGGGCCCGAGTAGCGGGAGTTCTGGGGTCAAGTTCTTC,CATLSYGGPSSGSSGVKFF
few,TRBJ1-2,TRBV2,TRBD1,15,TGTGCCAGCAGGAGTAGGACAGGGGAGGTCTATGGCTACACCTTC,CASRSRTGEVYGYTF
.,TRBJ2-7,TRBV6-1,TRBD1,17,TGTGCCAGCACCTTAACGGGACAGGGGGCCCATGGGTACGAGCAGTACTTC,CASTLTGQGAHGYEQYF
many,TRBJ2-1,TRBV6-5,.,19,TGTGCCAGCAGTTACTCGTTGGTTAGTACAAGGCGGACAAACAATGAGCAGTTCTTC,CASSYSLVSTRRTNNEQFF
.,TRBJ1-4,TRBV4-1,.,15,TGCGCCAGCAGCCGTAACAGGGCAACTAATGAAAAACTGTTTTTT,CASSRNRATNEKLFF
.,TRBJ2-3,TRBV14,.,14,TGTGCCAGCAGCCAAGATTGGGCTACGGATACGCAGTATTTT,CASSQDWATDTQYF
.,TRBJ1-4,TRBV2,TRBD1,14,TGTGCCAGCAGTCGGACAGGGATCCGTGAAAAACTGTTTTTT,CASSRTGIREKLFF
.,TRBJ1-2,TRBV29-1,TRBD1,14,TGCAGCGCTACCGGGACAGGGATCATCGATGGCTACACCTTC,CSATGTGIIDGYTF
few,TRBJ1-1,TRBV5-1,.,14,TGCGCCAGCAGCCTGGATGGGGGATCCACTGAAGCTTTCTTT,CASSLDGGSTEAFF
.,TRBJ1-1,TRBV20-1,TRBD1,13,TGCAGTGCTGTACAGGGGCTGGGCACTGAAGCTTTCTTT,CSAVQGLGTEAFF
few,TRBJ2-1,TRBV28,TRBD2,16,TGTGCCAGCAGTTCCTATAGCGGGAGCTCCTACAATGAGCAGTTCTTC,CASSSYSGSSYNEQFF
few,TRBJ2-2,TRBV5-1,.,14,TGCGCCAGCAGGGGCACTAGTTGGACCGGGGAGCTGTTTTTT,CASRGTSWTGELFF
.,TRBJ2-7,TRBV28,.,11,TGTGCCAGCAGTTTGAGAGTGGAGCAGTACTTC,CASSLRVEQYF
few,TRBJ2-1,TRBV7-3,.,14,TGTGCCAGCAGCGCCAGCCGTAGCCCCAATGAGCAGTTCTTC,CASSASRSPNEQFF
many,TRBJ1-2,TRBV12-3/TRBV12-4,.,13,TGTGCCAGCAGTTTAGGCAGGGGCTATGGCTACACCTTC,CASSLGRGYGYTF